This T cell receptor (beta chain) originates from a study of T-cell reconstitution after alpha-beta-depleted transplantation in children. Study-level findings and limits: Elevated TCRbeta diversity at day 60 was traced, in some patients, to surviving recipient T cells and thymic progenitors. T-cell numbers and diversity one year post-transplant derived largely from freshly generated T cells.

As it was prepared, the TCRbeta library received unique molecular identifiers. TCRdb fed the PCR reads into MiXCR, producing one record per CDR3 protein. The sample includes 450,000 to 600,000 distinct CDR3 sequences, 10% to 13% of them seen just once. This clonotype has ten or more counts. What it recognizes is unknown. Germline CDR1 SNHLY, CDR2 FYNNEI. The CDR3 is 15 amino acids. Trimming took 1 base from V and 2 from J, leaving 12 bases between them. Source: PBMCs, taken before TCRalphabeta/CD19-depleted stem cell transplant. This chain uses TRBV2 with TRBJ2-7; D call uncertain. The clonotype comes from a child aged 2 to 15 with inherited bone marrow failure, due to receive a stem cell transplant. In DNA form, the CDR3 reads TGTGCCAGCAGTGAAGAGACACGGCGAACCTACGAGCAGTACTTC. Protein: CASSEETRRTYEQYF.